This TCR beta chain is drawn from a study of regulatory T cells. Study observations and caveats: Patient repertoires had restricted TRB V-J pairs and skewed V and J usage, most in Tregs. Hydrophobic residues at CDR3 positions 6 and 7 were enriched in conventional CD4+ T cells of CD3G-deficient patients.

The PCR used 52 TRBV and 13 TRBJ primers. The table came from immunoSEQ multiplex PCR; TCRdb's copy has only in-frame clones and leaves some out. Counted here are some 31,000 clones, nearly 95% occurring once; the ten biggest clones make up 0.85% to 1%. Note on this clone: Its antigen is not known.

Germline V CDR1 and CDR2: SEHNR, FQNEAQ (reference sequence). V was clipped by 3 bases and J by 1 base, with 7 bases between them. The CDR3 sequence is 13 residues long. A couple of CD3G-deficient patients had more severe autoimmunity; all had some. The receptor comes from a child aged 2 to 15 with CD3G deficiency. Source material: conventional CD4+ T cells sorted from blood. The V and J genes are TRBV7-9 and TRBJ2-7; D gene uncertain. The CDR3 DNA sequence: TGTGCCAGCAGCTTGGGCTTATCCTACGAGCAGTACTTC. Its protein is CASSLGLSYEQYF.